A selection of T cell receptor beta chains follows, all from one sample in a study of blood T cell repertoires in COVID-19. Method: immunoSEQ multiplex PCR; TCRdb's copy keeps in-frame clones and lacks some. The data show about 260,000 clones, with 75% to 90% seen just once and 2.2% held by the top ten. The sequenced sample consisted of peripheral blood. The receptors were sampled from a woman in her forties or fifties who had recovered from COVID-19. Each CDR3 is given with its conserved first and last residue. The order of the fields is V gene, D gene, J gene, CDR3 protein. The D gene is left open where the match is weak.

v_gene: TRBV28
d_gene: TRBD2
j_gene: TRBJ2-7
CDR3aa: CASSSLAGGPYEQYF

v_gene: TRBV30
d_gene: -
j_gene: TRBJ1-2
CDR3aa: CAWKKQGLTNYGYTF

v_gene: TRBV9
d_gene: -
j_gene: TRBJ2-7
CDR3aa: CASSVTGVGDEQYF

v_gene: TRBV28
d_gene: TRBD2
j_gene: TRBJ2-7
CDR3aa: CASSLRPSGSYEQYF

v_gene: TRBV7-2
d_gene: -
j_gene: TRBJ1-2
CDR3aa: CASSPVQPVYGYTF

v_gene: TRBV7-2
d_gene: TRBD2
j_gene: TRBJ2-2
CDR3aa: CASSLGRGGLDGELFF

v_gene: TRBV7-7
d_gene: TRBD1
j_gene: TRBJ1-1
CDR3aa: CASSRDRDTEAFF

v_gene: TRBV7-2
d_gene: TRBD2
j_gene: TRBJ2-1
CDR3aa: CASSSLASGEQFF

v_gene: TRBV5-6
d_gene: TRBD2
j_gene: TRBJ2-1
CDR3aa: CASTPAGGSLSYNEQFF

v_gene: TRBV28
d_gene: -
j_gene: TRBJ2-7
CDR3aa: CASSLPGSSYEQYF

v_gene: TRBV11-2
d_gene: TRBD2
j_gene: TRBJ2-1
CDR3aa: CASSLDRAGGSWEQFF

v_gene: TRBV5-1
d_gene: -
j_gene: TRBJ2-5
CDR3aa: CASSSGQQETQYF

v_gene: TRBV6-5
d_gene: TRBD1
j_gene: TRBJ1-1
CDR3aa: CAEGQGRKAFF

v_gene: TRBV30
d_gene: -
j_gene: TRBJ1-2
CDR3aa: CAWKRRTETIYGYTF

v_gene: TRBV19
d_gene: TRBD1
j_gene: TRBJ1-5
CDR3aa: CASSSQGGRALNQPQHF

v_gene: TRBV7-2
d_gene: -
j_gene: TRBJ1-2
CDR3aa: CASSSRGTLGYGYTF

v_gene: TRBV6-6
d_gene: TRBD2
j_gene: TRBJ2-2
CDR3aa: CASTQSGGDTGELFF

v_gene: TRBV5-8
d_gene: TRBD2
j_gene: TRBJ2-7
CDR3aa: CASSSTSGSYEQYF

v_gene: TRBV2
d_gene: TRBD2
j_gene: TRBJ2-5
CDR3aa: CASAPPGTSGETQYF

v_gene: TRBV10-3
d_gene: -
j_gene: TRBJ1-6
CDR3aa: CAITSQGMRNSPLHF

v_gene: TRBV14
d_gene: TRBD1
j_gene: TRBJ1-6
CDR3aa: CASSPEGARGNSPLHF

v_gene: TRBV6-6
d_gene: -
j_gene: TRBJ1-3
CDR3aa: CASTHRDSSSGNTIYF

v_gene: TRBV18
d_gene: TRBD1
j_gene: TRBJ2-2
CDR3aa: CASSPSLDRAATGELFF

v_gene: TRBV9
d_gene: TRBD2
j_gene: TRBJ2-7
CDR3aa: CASSVVGTINGEQYF

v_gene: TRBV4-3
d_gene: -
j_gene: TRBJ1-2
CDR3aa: CASSQGHLQGSGSYGYTF

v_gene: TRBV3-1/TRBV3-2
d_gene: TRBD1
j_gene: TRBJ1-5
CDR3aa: CASSQEHPGQGNHQPQHF

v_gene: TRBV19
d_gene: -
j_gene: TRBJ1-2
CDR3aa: CASSIPTGPYGYTF

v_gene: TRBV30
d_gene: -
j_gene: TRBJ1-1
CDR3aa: CAWTRDNADTEAFF

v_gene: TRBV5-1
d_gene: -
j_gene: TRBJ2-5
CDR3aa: CASSLALGPYPQYF

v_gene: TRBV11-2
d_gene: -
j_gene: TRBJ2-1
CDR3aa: CASSSFLLGLEQFF

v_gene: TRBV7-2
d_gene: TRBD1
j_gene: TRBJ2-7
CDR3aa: CASSYRQGAYEQYF

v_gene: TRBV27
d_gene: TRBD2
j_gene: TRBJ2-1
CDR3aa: CASTPRPLRGRETYNEQFF

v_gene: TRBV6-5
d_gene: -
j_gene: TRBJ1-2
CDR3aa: CASSLNNYGYTF

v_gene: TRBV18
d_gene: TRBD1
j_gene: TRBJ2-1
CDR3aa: CASSPYAGTGETNEQFF

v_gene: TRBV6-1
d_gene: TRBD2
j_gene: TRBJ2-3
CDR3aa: CASSEATSGSDTQYF

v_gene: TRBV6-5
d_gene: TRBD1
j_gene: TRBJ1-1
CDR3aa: CASSIPDRRYGAFF

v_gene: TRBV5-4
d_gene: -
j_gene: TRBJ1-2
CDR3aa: CASSPGRQYGYTF

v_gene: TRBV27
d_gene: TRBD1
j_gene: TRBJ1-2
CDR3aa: CASVAGQGVGGYTF

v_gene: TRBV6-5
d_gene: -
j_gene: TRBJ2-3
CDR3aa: CASRGRVPDTQYF

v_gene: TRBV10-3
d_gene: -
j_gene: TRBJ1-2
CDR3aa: CAISESVGVGYTF

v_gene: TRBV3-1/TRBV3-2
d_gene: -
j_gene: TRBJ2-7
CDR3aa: CASSQDPGMTYEQYF

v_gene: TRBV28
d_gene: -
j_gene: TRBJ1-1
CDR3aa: CASSHGALNTEAFF

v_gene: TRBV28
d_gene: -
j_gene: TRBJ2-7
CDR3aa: CASSLRGGSYEQYF

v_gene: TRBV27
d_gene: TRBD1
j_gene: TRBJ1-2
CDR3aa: CASRALDRDYGYTF

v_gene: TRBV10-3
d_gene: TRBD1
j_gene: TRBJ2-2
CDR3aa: CAISENIPGGGNTGELFF

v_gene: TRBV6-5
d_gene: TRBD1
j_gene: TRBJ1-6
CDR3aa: CASSLGTGGNSPLHF

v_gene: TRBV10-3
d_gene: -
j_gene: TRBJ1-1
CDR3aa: CAIAAGRQNTEAFF

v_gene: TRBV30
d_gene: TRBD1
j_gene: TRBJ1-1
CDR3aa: CAWWTGKAEAFF

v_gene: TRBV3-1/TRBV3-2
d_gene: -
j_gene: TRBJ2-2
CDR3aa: CASSQVAAFGVGELFF

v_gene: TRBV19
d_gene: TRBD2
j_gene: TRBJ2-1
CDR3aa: CASSIRTGGGYNEQFF

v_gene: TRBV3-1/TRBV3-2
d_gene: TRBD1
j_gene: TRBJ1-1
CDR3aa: CASSHLGGAGGNTEAFF

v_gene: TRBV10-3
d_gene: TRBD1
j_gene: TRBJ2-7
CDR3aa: CATRPGQGAREQYF

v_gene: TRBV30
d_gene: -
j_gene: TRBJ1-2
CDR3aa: CAWIGRGNYGYTF

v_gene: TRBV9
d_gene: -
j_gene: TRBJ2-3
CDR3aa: CASSVGLASTDTQYF

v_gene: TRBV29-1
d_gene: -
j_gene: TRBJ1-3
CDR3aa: CSVSPGGNTIYF

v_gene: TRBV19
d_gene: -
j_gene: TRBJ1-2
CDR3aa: CASSRLSGEGGYTF

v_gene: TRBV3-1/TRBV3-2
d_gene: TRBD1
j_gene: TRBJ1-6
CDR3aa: CASSQTDRGMNSPLHF